This note documents a single T cell receptor beta chain sequence. This clonotype was picked up a small number of times. Its antigen has not been determined. Per-nucleotide qualities are absent, and no much larger clonotype sits a single base away. These data are taken from a study of T-cell memory formation after mild COVID-19 (dated by TCRdb to 2020 to 2023). General notes on the study: Most TCR sequence clusters were specific to one of the two donors. In a couple of donors, T-cell clones that expanded and contracted after mild COVID-19 were followed by sequencing TCRalpha and TCRbeta repertoires longitudinally. Two young, previously healthy adult volunteers made up the cohort, one male and one female. The research as a whole found: The study included only a couple of mild cases, and larger cohorts that include severe cases with pre-infection samples were judged to be necessary. The second-wave clones that peaked on day 37 were not confirmed to be SARS-CoV-2 specific. Contracting CD4+ clones were found mainly in CM and EM memory subsets, while CD8+ clones were enriched in EMRA. Clones contracting from day 15 to 85 had balanced CD4/CD8 phenotypes, while a second wave expanding from day 15 to 37 was biased towards CD4+. Some responding clones were detected in pre-infection memory, suggesting pre-existing cross-reactive memory T cells joined the SARS-CoV-2 response.

TCRdb shows the sequencer as Illumina NovaSeq 6000. TCRalpha and TCRbeta cDNA libraries were built by 5'RACE with constant-segment primers, adding sample barcodes and unique molecular identifiers. RNA was extracted from every sample with Trizol reagent. Libraries were amplified in two PCR steps, with a second sample barcode and Illumina TruSeq adapters added in the second step. The libraries were sequenced on an Illumina NovaSeq using 2 x 150 bp paired-end reads. From the authors' description of their analysis: Demultiplexing of reads and collapsing into UMI-guided consensus sequences were performed with migec v1.2.7. Using mixcr v2.1.11, UMI consensuses were aligned to TRA and TRB V and J templates and then assembled into clonotypes. A clonotype was counted as expanded or contracted only if both edgeR and NoisET called the change significant, with noise models trained on biological replicates. edgeR calls used a false discovery rate-adjusted p below 0.01 and a log2 fold-change threshold of 1. As an exploratory analysis of dynamics, max-normalized trajectories of the 1000 most abundant clonotypes were examined with PCA combined with hierarchical clustering. The CD4 or CD8 phenotype of responding clones was assigned using the separately sequenced CD4+ and CD8+ repertoires. The public reads were reanalyzed by TCRdb: fastp trimming at Q25, MiXCR alignment, in-frame beta chains only. CDR3 protein sequences are deduplicated, and each keeps its most common genes and DNA. These V and J calls rely on TCRdb rather than the paper's analysis. The sample table records roughly 370,000 distinct CDR3 sequences; around a sixth of these occur just once. The top ten constitute 20% to 25% of the sample.

PBMCs were isolated by Ficoll-Paque density gradient centrifugation. The TCR sequence derives from a young man who had mild COVID-19 (a few samples of this study predate the infection). The sample titles of this study are shuffled in the database, so cell type and time point are left out; the donor was told from shared clones. Sample: PBMCs or a T cell subset sorted from them (not recorded which).

For the CDR3, the sequence is CASSIGLAVYEQYF. The DNA sequence follows: TGTGCCAGCAGTATAGGACTAGCGGTCTACGAGCAGTACTTC. The rearranged segments are TRBV7-2 and TRBJ2-7, with 10 central nucleotides matching TRBD2. The germline V gene yields SGHTA for CDR1 and FQGNSA for CDR2. The CDR3 goes from the cysteine to the phenylalanine over 14 residues. The entry retains the CDR3 DNA only, 42 bases that are in frame from base 1. Trimming leaves V shorter by 6 bases and J shorter by 3 bases, with the junction holding 5 bases beyond the gene matches. Where the CDR3 stops, the reference TRBV7-2 and TRBJ2-7 genes take over; the full variable domain is GAGVSQSPSNKVTEKGKDVELRCDPISGHTALYWYRQSLGQGLEFLIYFQGNSAPDKSGLPSDRFSAERTGGSVSTLTIQRTQQEDSAVYLCASSIGLAVYEQYFGPGTRLTVT.